This T cell receptor beta chain was obtained from a study of CD8 T cells in ankylosing spondylitis. Study-level findings and limits: Within ankylosing spondylitis blood, a TCR beta motif made up of roughly eight highly homologous variants appeared to be characteristic. Significantly higher representation of disease-linked clones was reported for matched ankylosing spondylitis synovial fluid. In synovial fluid and blood from reactive arthritis, some motif variants were previously reported. Disease-linked clones bore a CD8+ phenotype and were relatively rare in peripheral blood.

MiXCR, applied by TCRdb to the 5' RACE reads, yields one record per CDR3 protein. The data contain approximately 240,000 distinct CDR3 sequences, over 9.5% of them singletons. As to this clonotype: Its antigen is as yet unknown.

The TCR sequence derives from a male donor with ankylosing spondylitis or in good health (not recorded which). The sample was blood, either unsorted or a sorted T cell fraction (not recorded which).

The CDR3 spells CASNRLYNSPLHF. The CDR3 nucleotides read TGTGCCAGCAACAGACTGTATAATTCACCCCTCCACTTT. V gene TRBV2 combines with J gene TRBJ1-6, with D uncertain. The CDR3 totals 13 residues. The ends were cut back, 7 bases at V and 4 bases at J, with 8 bases in the middle. Germline loops: CDR1 SNHLY, CDR2 FYNNEI.